This T cell receptor (beta chain) was identified during a study of blood T cell repertoires in COVID-19. Overall study context: COVID-19 samples collected from the United States, Italy and Spain covered acute and convalescent phases.

In the authors' methods: Reference gene primer amplification gave nucleated cell count estimates. Produced via immunoSEQ multiplex PCR; TCRdb's table is partial and in-frame only. D and trimming were read from the DNA, whereas the V and J calls and clone size are those reported in that table. The sample consists of roughly 250,000 clones, 82% of them appearing once. This CDR3 spans 14 amino acids. V gave up 2 bases and J gave up 8 bases, with 15 bases separating them. Germline V gene sequence: CDR1 SGHDN, CDR2 FVKESK. The chain couples TRBV14 to TRBJ1-1; unclear D gene. This receptor was obtained from a woman aged 55-75 years with active or convalescent COVID-19. The source material was peripheral blood. The CDR3 bases are TGTGCCAGCAGCCAATGGGCCAGGACTTACGAAGCTTTCTTT. Protein: CASSQWARTYEAFF.